Presented here are 30 T cell receptor beta chains from one specimen sequenced in a study of cytomegalovirus exposure and HLA in healthy donors. PCR was performed using 60 Vbeta and 13 Jbeta primers. Assay: immunoSEQ multiplex PCR; the TCRdb copy retains only in-frame clones and omits some. The sample includes some 140,000 clones, over 70% of them seen just once. The source material was PBMCs. Source of these receptors: a young man in good health and CMV-seronegative.

Points on this clone: The sample contains more than one DNA sequence encoding this CDR3. The chain employs TRBV29-1 and TRBJ1-1, with 7 bases fitting TRBD1. With 7 bases clipped from V and 1 base from J, the junction kept 6 bases outside the gene matches. This CDR3 is 13 amino acids long. Germline V gene sequence: CDR1 SQVTM, CDR2 ANQGSEA. The CDR3 protein is CSAAQGTNTEAFF. In DNA form, the CDR3 reads TGCAGCGCTGCACAGGGGACGAACACTGAAGCTTTCTTT. Full variable domain (outside the CDR3, taken from reference TRBV29-1 and TRBJ1-1): SAVISQKPSRDICQRGTSLTIQCQVDSQVTMMFWYRQQPGQSLTLIATANQGSEATYESGFVIDKFPISRPNLTFSTLTVSNMSPEDSSIYLCSAAQGTNTEAFFGQGTRLTVV.

V is TRBV6-1 and J is TRBJ1-2; tentatively, D is TRBD1 (6 bases). V lost 0 bases to trimming and J lost 6 bases, with 14 bases between them. Germline V gene sequence: CDR1 MNHNS, CDR2 SASEGT. CDR3 length: 15 residues. CDR3 sequence (DNA): TGTGCCAGCAGTGAAGCGGAAGGGCGGGGGCATGGCTACACCTTC. Amino acids: CASSEAEGRGHGYTF.

This clone was detected once. The chain has TRBV30 and TRBJ2-5; perhaps TRBD1 as D (6 bases). The tail of the sequence fits TRBJ2-7 better, so the J call may be wrong. Germline assignment: CDR1 GTSNPN and CDR2 SVGIG (reference sequence). The CDR3 is 13 amino acids. Written as DNA, the CDR3 is TGTGCCTGGTCGACAGGAGGTCTTTACGAGCAGTACTTC. Residues: CAWSTGGLYEQYF.

The chain has TRBV19 and TRBJ1-5, with a weak D call TRBD1 (5 bases). The CDR3 is made up of 15 amino acids. Germline CDR1 reads LNHDA; CDR2 reads SQIVND (reference sequence). The V and J ends lost 6 bases and 4 bases respectively, with 16 bases between them. Here the CDR3 reads CASRSRRGPNQPQHF. The CDR3 bases are TGTGCCAGTAGATCCCGGAGGGGACCAAATCAGCCCCAGCATTTT.

The gene calls are TRBV7-8 and TRBJ1-5, with D possibly TRBD1 on 6 matching bases. The CDR3 length is 15 residues. The germline V and J ends were trimmed by 2 bases and 7 bases, with 15 bases remaining between them. The V gene's germline CDR1 is SGHVS and CDR2 FQNEAQ. Here the CDR3 DNA reads TGTGCCAGCAGCTTATACGACGATGGGACACAGCCCCAGCATTTT. It codes for CASSLYDDGTQPQHF.

This clone was counted only a few times. The gene calls are TRBV10-3 and TRBJ1-1; the D gene is possibly TRBD1 (6 bases). Trimming cost V 5 bases and J 4 bases, with 11 bases left between them. Germline V gene data show CDR1 as ENHRY and CDR2 as SYGVKD. The CDR3 consists of 13 residues. The CDR3 nucleotides are TGTGCCATCAGTAAACAGGGTGTCACTGAAGCTTTCTTT. Amino acid sequence: CAISKQGVTEAFF.

The genes are TRBV19 and TRBJ1-5; TRBD1 agrees at 9 bases. V dropped 5 bases and J dropped 3; count of bases not matched to a gene: 5. CDR1 and CDR2 (germline): LNHDA, SQIVND (reference sequence). CDR3 length: 15 residues. CDR3 bases: TGTGCCAGTAGTGTGGGACAGGGCCTCAATCAGCCCCAGCATTTT. Translating it yields CASSVGQGLNQPQHF.

The table lists this clone with a few counts. The CDR3 reads CASSVDRGVNTEAFF. The CDR3 region has the DNA TGTGCCAGCAGCGTAGATCGGGGGGTGAACACTGAAGCTTTCTTT. The chain couples TRBV9 to TRBJ1-1, with a possible D match to TRBD1 (5 bases). The V gene's germline CDR1 is SGDLS and CDR2 YYNGEE. Trimming stripped 0 bases from V and 0 bases from J, with 9 bases between. The CDR3 totals 15 residues. Looking up the rest from reference TRBV9 and TRBJ1-1 gives the full variable domain: DSGVTQTPKHLITATGQRVTLRCSPRSGDLSVYWYQQSLDQGLQFLIQYYNGEERAKGNILERFSAQQFPDLHSELNLSSLELGDSALYFCASSVDRGVNTEAFFGQGTRLTVV.

The chain couples TRBV9 to TRBJ2-1; TRBD1 is a possible D gene (6 bases). Germline V gene data show CDR1 as SGDLS and CDR2 as YYNGEE. Trimming cost V 4 bases and J 3 bases, with 17 bases left between them. This CDR3 has 16 residues. CDR3 DNA sequence: TGTGCCAGCAGCCCTAAGGGACAAGGACTCTACAATGAGCAGTTCTTC. Translating it yields CASSPKGQGLYNEQFF.

The CDR3 sequence is CASSLGALPYEQYF. DNA of the CDR3: TGTGCCAGCAGCTTAGGGGCCCTTCCCTACGAGCAGTACTTC. This chain links TRBV7-8 with TRBJ2-7; D remains unclear. The CDR3 sequence is 14 residues long. Trimming took 1 base from V and 2 from J, leaving 9 bases between them. Per germline, CDR1 SGHVS and CDR2 FQNEAQ. The entire variable domain, with the rest obtained from reference TRBV7-8 and TRBJ2-7, is as follows: GAGVSQSPRYKVAKRGQDVALRCDPISGHVSLFWYQQALGQGPEFLTYFQNEAQLDKSGLPSDRFFAERPEGSVSTLKIQRTQQEDSAVYLCASSLGALPYEQYFGPGTRLTVT.

The chain employs TRBV6-4 and TRBJ2-7; 11 bases are a match to TRBD1. The germline gives CDR1 MRHNA, CDR2 SNTAGT. This CDR3 has 14 amino acids. The V gene end was trimmed by 8 bases and the J gene end by 4 bases; junction bases not matched to a gene: 7. The CDR3 spells CASSAGTGGYEQYF. In DNA form, the CDR3 reads TGTGCCAGCTCCGCCGGGACAGGGGGATACGAGCAGTACTTC.

The chain has TRBV19 and TRBJ2-7; D is possibly TRBD1 (6 bases). The CDR3 loop spans 13 amino acids. Germline V gene data show CDR1 as LNHDA and CDR2 as SQIVND (reference sequence). Trimming took off 5 bases at V and 5 bases at J, with 13 bases between the two ends. CDR3 nucleotide sequence: TGTGCCAGTAGTGCAGGCTCAGGGGACGAGCAGTACTTC. This codes for CASSAGSGDEQYF.

The chain has TRBV4-3 and TRBJ1-2, with D unresolved. The CDR3 length is 14 residues. Between the trimmed V and J ends, which lost 3 bases and 4 bases, there was a span of 12 bases. Looked up from germline, CDR1 is LGHNA and CDR2 is YSLEER. In DNA, the CDR3 is TGCGCCAGCAGCCACACTGGCGGGTCCTATGGCTACACCTTC. Encoded protein: CASSHTGGSYGYTF.

This clone occurred once. The rearrangement uses TRBV11-2 and TRBJ2-1, with D possibly matching TRBD1 (6 bases). The CDR3 runs to 17 residues. CDR1 is SGHAT, CDR2 FQNNGV, per germline. Trimming shortened V by 2 bases and J by 2 bases, and 16 bases separated the two germline ends. The CDR3 reads CASSLSPRQATYNEQFF. CDR3 sequence (DNA): TGTGCCAGCAGCTTATCTCCCCGACAGGCAACCTACAATGAGCAGTTCTTC. Filled out from reference TRBV11-2 and TRBJ2-1, the complete variable domain reads EAGVAQSPRYKIIEKRQSVAFWCNPISGHATLYWYQQILGQGPKLLIQFQNNGVVDDSQLPKDRFSAERLKGVDSTLKIQPAKLEDSAVYLCASSLSPRQATYNEQFFGPGTRLTVL.

V and J are TRBV29-1 and TRBJ2-5; TRBD1 matches 10 bases. The DNA end favors TRBJ2-7, so the J call may be wrong. The CDR3 is 11 residues long. Germline lookup yields CDR1 SQVTM and CDR2 ANQGSEA. Written as DNA, the CDR3 is TGCAGCGGACAGGGGGCTTACGAGCAGTACTTC. Translation gives CSGQGAYEQYF.

The V and J genes are TRBV6-5 and TRBJ1-1; D call uncertain. The CDR3 is 12 residues long. V lost 7 bases and J 0 bases, leaving 6 bases between the germline ends. CDR1 and CDR2 from the germline V gene are MNHEY and SVGAGI. The CDR3 sequence is CASKAVNTEAFF. The CDR3 region has the DNA TGTGCCAGCAAAGCGGTGAACACTGAAGCTTTCTTT.

This clone showed up just a few times. V gene TRBV2 combines with J gene TRBJ1-2; D is undetermined. Trimming shortened V by 5 bases and J by 0 bases, and 10 bases separated the two germline ends. In germline, CDR1 is SNHLY, CDR2 FYNNEI. The CDR3 is 14 residues long. CDR3 in DNA: TGTGCCAGCAGTAGCTGGGCCTCTAACTATGGCTACACCTTC. Translating it yields CASSSWASNYGYTF.

This clone was found a few times. This chain connects TRBV30 to TRBJ1-5; possible D gene TRBD1, 6 bases. Trimming left V 2 bases short and J 7 bases short, with 12 bases between. This CDR3 is built from 13 residues. CDR1 is GTSNPN and CDR2 is SVGIG in the germline V gene (reference sequence). The CDR3 bases are TGTGCCTGGAGTTCCAGGGGCGGACAGCCCCAGCATTTT. Protein sequence: CAWSSRGGQPQHF.

V and J are TRBV6-5 and TRBJ1-2; TRBD1 is a possible D gene (6 bases). Trimming pared 5 bases from V and 4 bases from J, leaving 14 bases between. Per germline, CDR1 MNHEY and CDR2 SVGAGI. The CDR3 runs 14 residues. CDR3 in amino acids: CASSGSQGFYGYTF. CDR3 bases: TGTGCCAGCAGTGGGAGTCAGGGGTTCTATGGCTACACCTTC.

This chain uses TRBV5-1 with TRBJ2-2; 7 bases are a match to TRBD2. With 0 bases clipped from V and 4 bases from J, the junction kept 3 bases outside the gene matches. Germline values: CDR1 SGHRS, CDR2 YFSETQ. The CDR3 loop spans 15 amino acids. The DNA of the CDR3 is TGCGCCAGCAGCTTGGCCTTAGCGGGCACCGGGGAGCTGTTTTTT. Protein sequence: CASSLALAGTGELFF.

The gene calls are TRBV7-2 and TRBJ1-2; 7 bases are shared with TRBD1. Per germline, CDR1 SGHTA and CDR2 FQGNSA. With 5 bases clipped from V and 5 bases from J, the junction kept 11 bases outside the gene matches. The CDR3 contains 15 residues. The CDR3 protein is CASSPTLDREYGYTF. CDR3 in DNA: TGTGCCAGCAGCCCAACCCTCGACAGGGAGTATGGCTACACCTTC. Filled out from reference TRBV7-2 and TRBJ1-2, the complete variable domain reads GAGVSQSPSNKVTEKGKDVELRCDPISGHTALYWYRQSLGQGLEFLIYFQGNSAPDKSGLPSDRFSAERTGGSVSTLTIQRTQQEDSAVYLCASSPTLDREYGYTFGSGTRLTVV.

To note about this clone: This sample includes further DNA sequences coding for the same CDR3. The chain is built from TRBV30 and TRBJ1-1; D is unresolved. The length of the CDR3 is 14 residues. V was cut by 3 bases and J by 1 base, with 12 bases left in between. Germline loops: CDR1 GTSNPN, CDR2 SVGIG (reference sequence). The CDR3 sequence is CAWSPGRQNTEAFF. The CDR3 DNA reads as TGTGCCTGGAGCCCTGGGAGGCAGAACACTGAAGCTTTCTTT. Using reference TRBV30 and TRBJ1-1 for the parts outside the CDR3, the full variable domain is SQTIHQWPATLVQPVGSPLSLECTVEGTSNPNLYWYRQAAGRGLQLLFYSVGIGQISSEVPQNLSASRPQDRQFILSSKKLLLSDSGFYLCAWSPGRQNTEAFFGQGTRLTVV.

J is TRBJ2-3 and V is TRBV7-9; D might be TRBD1 (5 bases). Germline V gives CDR1 SEHNR, CDR2 FQNEAQ (reference sequence). This CDR3 has 15 residues. Between the trimmed V and J ends, which lost 4 bases and 0 bases, there was a span of 11 bases. CDR3 residues: CASSSDSLSTDTQYF. DNA of the CDR3: TGTGCCAGCAGCTCCGACAGCTTAAGCACAGATACGCAGTATTTT.

The chain combines TRBV11-2 with TRBJ1-2, with 8 bases fitting TRBD1. J was trimmed by 8 bases and V by 2 bases; bases with no gene match: 13. The CDR3 totals 16 residues. From germline, CDR1 is SGHAT and CDR2 FQNNGV. The CDR3 here is CASSLINPGGFRGYTF. CDR3 bases: TGTGCCAGCAGCTTAATTAATCCAGGGGGCTTCAGGGGCTACACCTTC.

The chain joins TRBV30 to TRBJ2-1; TRBD2 might be the D (5 bases). Trimming cost V 8 bases and J 2 bases, with 19 bases left between them. Germline loops: CDR1 GTSNPN, CDR2 SVGIG (reference sequence). The CDR3 is 15 amino acids. Here the CDR3 reads CAGELFGVAYNEQFF. The CDR3 DNA is TGTGCCGGGGAGCTATTTGGCGTTGCCTACAATGAGCAGTTCTTC.

The J gene is TRBJ2-5, the V gene TRBV15; 9 nucleotides line up with TRBD2. This CDR3 comprises 16 residues. Trimming removed 1 base from V and 2 bases from J; junction bases left unmatched: 5. The germline gives CDR1 LNHNV, CDR2 YYDKDF (reference sequence). CDR3 protein: CATSRVDLAGQETQYF. DNA of the CDR3: TGTGCCACCAGCAGAGTAGACCTAGCGGGGCAAGAGACCCAGTACTTC.

This clone was picked up one time. This sequence joins TRBV7-2 and TRBJ2-3, with D possibly TRBD2 on 6 matching bases. Germline V gene sequence: CDR1 SGHTA, CDR2 FQGNSA. This CDR3 has 15 residues. The V gene lost 4 bases and the J gene lost 0 bases, with 11 bases spanning the gap. CDR3 in DNA: TGTGCCAGCAGCTCCCGAGGGACTAGCACAGATACGCAGTATTTT. It codes for CASSSRGTSTDTQYF.

CDR3 DNA: TGTGCCAGCAGCTTAGCGTTGAGTAGATCCTACAATGAGCAGTTCTTC. This codes for CASSLALSRSYNEQFF. V gene TRBV7-6 combines with J gene TRBJ2-1; D remains ambiguous. V lost 0 bases, J lost 1 base, and 10 bases lay in between. This CDR3 has 16 amino acids. Germline V gene sequence: CDR1 SGHVS, CDR2 FNYEAQ.

This chain connects TRBV11-3 to TRBJ2-1; D is perhaps TRBD1 (5 bases). The V and J ends lost 5 bases and 6 bases respectively, with 11 bases between them. Germline CDR1 is SGHNT and CDR2 is YENEEA. The CDR3 has 13 amino acids. The CDR3 DNA is TGTGCCAGCAGCACGTTCCAGGGCAATGAGCAGTTCTTC. The encoded protein is CASSTFQGNEQFF. The whole variable domain, filled in from reference TRBV11-3 and TRBJ2-1, reads EAGVVQSPRYKIIEKKQPVAFWCNPISGHNTLYWYLQNLGQGPELLIRYENEEAVDDSQLPKDRFSAERLKGVDSTLKIQPAELGDSAVYLCASSTFQGNEQFFGPGTRLTVL.

The CDR3 protein is CASSEAAGYTF. CDR3 in DNA: TGTGCCAGCAGTGAGGCTGCTGGCTACACCTTC. J is TRBJ1-2 and V is TRBV2; no clear D. V lost 3 bases, J lost 7 bases, and 6 bases lay in between. The germline V gene has CDR1 SNHLY and CDR2 FYNNEI. The CDR3 sequence is 11 residues long.